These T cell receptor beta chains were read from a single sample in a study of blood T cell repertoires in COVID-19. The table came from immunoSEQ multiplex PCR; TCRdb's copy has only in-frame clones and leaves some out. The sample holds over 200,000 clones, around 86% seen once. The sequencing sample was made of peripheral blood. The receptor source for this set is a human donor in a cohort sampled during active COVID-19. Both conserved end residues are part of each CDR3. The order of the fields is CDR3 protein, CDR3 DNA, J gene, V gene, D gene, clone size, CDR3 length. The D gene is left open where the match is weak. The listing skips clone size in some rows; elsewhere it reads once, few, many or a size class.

CATSDFGTGYNEQFF	TGTGCCACCAGTGATTTCGGGACAGGATACAATGAGCAGTTCTTC	TRBJ2-1	TRBV24-1	TRBD1	-	15
CASSPQQGSYEQYF	TGTGCCAGCAGCCCTCAACAGGGGAGCTACGAGCAGTACTTC	TRBJ2-7	TRBV7-9	TRBD1	-	14
CATQGQGYYNEQFF	TGTGCCACCCAGGGACAGGGGTACTACAATGAGCAGTTCTTC	TRBJ2-1	TRBV3-1/TRBV3-2	TRBD1	few	14
CASSLGHSSSYEQYF	TGTGCCAGCTCCTTGGGACACAGTAGCTCCTACGAGCAGTACTTC	TRBJ2-7	TRBV27	-	-	15
CASSPRAGPGQYF	TGTGCCAGCAGCCCGCGCGCGGGTCCGGGGCAGTACTTC	TRBJ2-7	TRBV7-2	-	-	13
CASSLNHGGLTYEQYF	TGCGCCAGCAGCTTGAATCACGGCGGCTTAACCTACGAGCAGTACTTC	TRBJ2-7	TRBV5-1	-	-	16
CASSLLLNTEAFF	TGTGCCAGCAGTTTACTTCTGAACACTGAAGCTTTCTTT	TRBJ1-1	TRBV28	-	once	13
CAKLHGKVGYTF	TGTGCCAAACTACACGGAAAAGTGGGCTACACCTTC	TRBJ1-2	TRBV19	-	-	12
CASSHRDGGEQYF	TGTGCCAGCAGTCACCGGGACGGGGGAGAGCAGTACTTC	TRBJ2-7	TRBV27	-	-	13
CASSSNYVYEQYF	TGTGCCAGCAGCTCCAACTATGTCTACGAGCAGTACTTC	TRBJ2-7	TRBV7-8	-	-	13
CASSHLSGPNTGELFF	TGTGCCAGCAGCCATTTGTCAGGTCCCAACACCGGGGAGCTGTTTTTT	TRBJ2-2	TRBV7-9	-	-	16
CASSLGLAHETQYF	TGCGCCAGCAGCTTAGGACTAGCCCATGAGACCCAGTACTTC	TRBJ2-5	TRBV5-1	TRBD2	once	14
CASTPGGQGNYGYTF	TGTGCCAGCACCCCCGGAGGACAGGGAAACTATGGCTACACCTTC	TRBJ1-2	TRBV6-5	TRBD1	-	15
CASSSPKGQTNTEAFF	TGTGCCAGCAGCAGCCCAAAGGGACAGACGAACACTGAAGCTTTCTTT	TRBJ1-1	TRBV5-4	TRBD1	-	16
CASSTSGRTDTQYF	TGCGCCAGCAGTACTAGCGGGAGGACAGATACGCAGTATTTT	TRBJ2-3	TRBV10-2	TRBD2	-	14
CASSLDRDGSYTF	TGCGCCAGCAGCCTGGACAGGGACGGGAGCTACACCTTC	TRBJ1-2	TRBV5-1	TRBD1	few	13
CASSLVGGGANTEAFF	TGTGCCAGCAGCTTAGTTGGAGGGGGGGCGAACACTGAAGCTTTCTTT	TRBJ1-1	TRBV7-8	-	-	16
CASSGESGNTIYF	TGTGCCAGCTCGGGGGAGTCTGGAAACACCATATATTTT	TRBJ1-3	TRBV2	-	-	13
CASSLERYEQYF	TGTGCCAGCAGCTTAGAGAGATACGAGCAGTACTTC	TRBJ2-7	TRBV7-9	-	-	12
CASRTLGLGNQPQHF	TGTGCCAGCAGGACTCTGGGGCTAGGCAATCAGCCCCAGCATTTT	TRBJ1-5	TRBV6-5	-	few	15
CASSPRTGNTEAFF	TGCGCCAGCAGTCCCAGGACAGGGAACACTGAAGCTTTCTTT	TRBJ1-1	TRBV23-1	TRBD1	-	14
CASSLGQGATNSTDTQYF	TGTGCCAGCAGCTTGGGACAGGGGGCGACGAATAGCACAGATACGCAGTATTTT	TRBJ2-3	TRBV5-4	TRBD1	-	18
CASSLAGGPSTDTQYF	TGTGCCAGCAGCTTAGCGGGAGGGCCCAGCACAGATACGCAGTATTTT	TRBJ2-3	TRBV7-6	TRBD2	once	16
CASSSNTLAKNIQYF	TGTGCCAGCAGCTCGAACACCTTAGCCAAAAACATTCAGTACTTC	TRBJ2-4	TRBV25-1	-	-	15
CATQGSSSSYEQYF	TGTGCCACGCAAGGGAGTTCCAGCTCCTACGAGCAGTACTTC	TRBJ2-7	TRBV24-1	-	-	14
CASSLIARSYNEQFF	TGTGCCAGCAGTTTAATAGCGCGCTCCTACAATGAGCAGTTCTTC	TRBJ2-1	TRBV28	-	-	15
CASSLLPGVGGTDTQYF	TGTGCCAGCAGTTTATTGCCGGGAGTAGGAGGCACAGATACGCAGTATTTT	TRBJ2-3	TRBV27	-	-	17
CASSHRQGSTEAFF	TGTGCCAGCAGCCACAGACAGGGTTCCACTGAAGCTTTCTTT	TRBJ1-1	TRBV3-1/TRBV3-2	TRBD1	-	14
CACSTGVNWSNQPQHF	TGTGCCTGTTCGACAGGGGTAAACTGGAGCAATCAGCCCCAGCATTTT	TRBJ1-5	TRBV19	TRBD1	-	16
CASRQDRATGELFF	TGTGCCAGCAGACAGGACAGGGCGACCGGGGAGCTGTTTTTT	TRBJ2-2	TRBV6-4	TRBD1	-	14
CASSFRKSGFSNQPQHF	TGTGCCAGCAGCTTCAGAAAATCGGGTTTTAGCAATCAGCCCCAGCATTTT	TRBJ1-5	TRBV5-8	-	-	17
CASSPNREWDSPLHF	TGTGCCAGCAGCCCCAACAGGGAGTGGGATTCACCCCTCCACTTT	TRBJ1-6	TRBV7-9	-	-	15
CASRPTGGNEQFF	TGTGCCAGCAGACCCACCGGGGGCAATGAGCAGTTCTTC	TRBJ2-1	TRBV11-2	-	-	13
CASSPGQGEGYTF	TGTGCCAGCTCCCCGGGACAGGGCGAAGGCTACACCTTC	TRBJ1-2	TRBV18	TRBD1	-	13
CASSQEPRTGGRNEKLFF	TGCGCCAGCAGCCAAGAGCCGAGGACAGGGGGCAGGAATGAAAAACTGTTTTTT	TRBJ1-4	TRBV4-1	TRBD1	-	18
CASSLAQGFTEAFF	TGTGCCAGCAGCTTAGCACAGGGGTTTACTGAAGCTTTCTTT	TRBJ1-1	TRBV7-8	TRBD1	-	14
CASSRFENRVNEQYF	TGCGCCAGCAGCAGATTCGAGAACAGGGTGAACGAGCAGTACTTC	TRBJ2-7	TRBV5-1	-	-	15
CASSQVSHEQYF	TGTGCCAGCAGCCAAGTTAGCCACGAGCAGTACTTC	TRBJ2-7	TRBV3-1/TRBV3-2	-	-	12
CASQKTGQAYEQYF	TGCGCCAGTCAGAAGACGGGACAGGCCTACGAGCAGTACTTC	TRBJ2-7	TRBV5-1	TRBD1	-	14
CASSSWGLAGAETQYF	TGCGCCAGCAGCTCTTGGGGACTAGCGGGAGCAGAGACCCAGTACTTC	TRBJ2-5	TRBV5-1	TRBD2	-	16
CASSAYDRTYEQYF	TGTGCCAGCAGCGCTTACGACAGGACCTACGAGCAGTACTTC	TRBJ2-7	TRBV5-4	-	few	14
CATSDQGNYEQYF	TGTGCCACCAGTGATCAGGGTAACTACGAGCAGTACTTC	TRBJ2-7	TRBV24-1	-	-	13
CASSLTTGVYGYTF	TGTGCCAGCAGTTTAACGACAGGGGTCTATGGCTACACCTTC	TRBJ1-2	TRBV28	TRBD1	few	14
CASSVGAGIVPYEQYF	TGTGCCAGCAGCGTAGGAGCGGGTATCGTTCCCTACGAGCAGTACTTC	TRBJ2-7	TRBV9	-	-	16
CASSLVLGSEQYF	TGTGCCAGCAGCTTAGTTTTGGGCTCCGAGCAGTACTTC	TRBJ2-7	TRBV11-2	-	once	13
CASSLVLAGDEQYF	TGTGCCAGCAGCTTAGTCCTAGCGGGAGACGAGCAGTACTTC	TRBJ2-7	TRBV7-9	TRBD2	-	14
CASQGSGANVLTF	TGTGCCAGCCAGGGTTCTGGGGCCAACGTCCTGACTTTC	TRBJ2-6	TRBV28	-	once	13
CASSPRGLGGEKLFF	TGTGCCAGCTCACCACGGGGACTGGGCGGTGAAAAACTGTTTTTT	TRBJ1-4	TRBV18	-	-	15
CASSLAGRGETQYF	TGTGCCAGCAGCTTAGCGGGCAGGGGAGAGACCCAGTACTTC	TRBJ2-5	TRBV7-2	-	-	14
CASSRKDRASSYNEQFF	TGTGCCAGCAGCCGAAAAGATCGAGCGAGCTCCTACAATGAGCAGTTCTTC	TRBJ2-1	TRBV9	-	-	17
CASSSYSGNTIYF	TGCGCCAGCAGCTCCTATTCTGGAAACACCATATATTTT	TRBJ1-3	TRBV5-1	-	-	13
CASSYSIWRKNTEAFF	TGTGCCAGCAGTTACTCGATTTGGCGGAAGAACACTGAAGCTTTCTTT	TRBJ1-1	TRBV6-5	-	-	16
CASNTGGSYEQYF	TGTGCCAGTAATACAGGGGGATCCTACGAGCAGTACTTC	TRBJ2-7	TRBV19	TRBD1	-	13
CATSSQNRGSEAFF	TGTGCCACCAGCAGTCAAAACAGGGGCTCTGAAGCTTTCTTT	TRBJ1-1	TRBV15	TRBD1	-	14
CASSLRLGDNEQFF	TGTGCCAGCAGCCTACGGCTAGGGGACAATGAGCAGTTCTTC	TRBJ2-1	TRBV3-1/TRBV3-2	-	few	14
CASTATDRGNEKLFF	TGTGCCAGCACCGCCACTGACAGGGGGAATGAAAAACTGTTTTTT	TRBJ1-4	TRBV7-9	TRBD1	-	15
CASSSQGLEQYF	TGTGCCAGCAGCTCACAGGGTCTCGAGCAGTACTTC	TRBJ2-7	TRBV7-2	-	-	12
CATSGELFF	TGTGCCACCTCCGGGGAGCTGTTTTTT	TRBJ2-2	TRBV7-9	-	-	9
CASSYLGRGEQYF	TGTGCCAGCAGTTACCTCGGGAGAGGCGAGCAGTACTTC	TRBJ2-7	TRBV6-5	-	-	13
CASSVGSGTSGSNEQFF	TGTGCCAGCAGCGTTGGCTCCGGGACTAGCGGGAGTAATGAGCAGTTCTTC	TRBJ2-1	TRBV9	TRBD2	-	17